This is a list of T cell receptor beta chains from one sample in a study of beta chain features in type 1 diabetes. The protocol was immunoSEQ multiplex PCR, while the TCRdb copy is restricted to in-frame clones and leaves out a portion. The sample lists around 180,000 clones; about 13% were seen once. The material sequenced was central memory CD4+ T cells from blood. These receptors were collected from a woman younger than 30 in good health. Each CDR3 is given with its conserved first and last residue. Each record gives: J gene, V gene, CDR3 protein.

J gene: TRBJ1-4
V gene: TRBV27
CDR3 protein: CASSLAGDREKLFF

J gene: TRBJ2-5
V gene: TRBV28
CDR3 protein: CASSFPPGGAETQYF

J gene: .
V gene: TRBV7-9
CDR3 protein: CASSPGQNTYEQYF

J gene: TRBJ2-7
V gene: TRBV9
CDR3 protein: CASSARRDSSEQYF

J gene: TRBJ1-3
V gene: TRBV29-1
CDR3 protein: CSVEVGLRSSGNTIYF

J gene: TRBJ2-7
V gene: TRBV6-5
CDR3 protein: CASSSERPTYEQYF

J gene: TRBJ2-3
V gene: TRBV30
CDR3 protein: CAWSRQATTDTQYF

J gene: TRBJ2-4
V gene: TRBV5-1
CDR3 protein: CASSLGAGQAKNIQYF

J gene: TRBJ2-1
V gene: TRBV28
CDR3 protein: CASSFSLVRRNEQFF

J gene: TRBJ1-2
V gene: TRBV29-1
CDR3 protein: CSVIPGTGELGYTF

J gene: TRBJ2-1
V gene: TRBV27
CDR3 protein: CASSPATGQNEQFF

J gene: TRBJ1-2
V gene: TRBV27
CDR3 protein: CASRPRTGARYGYTF

J gene: TRBJ2-2
V gene: TRBV30
CDR3 protein: CAWSAPDLNTGELFF

J gene: TRBJ2-3
V gene: TRBV6-6
CDR3 protein: CASSHGQGGYTDTQYF

J gene: TRBJ2-5
V gene: TRBV7-3
CDR3 protein: CASSSSRIGETQYF

J gene: TRBJ2-1
V gene: TRBV10-3
CDR3 protein: CAISESNRGLAVVGFF

J gene: TRBJ2-2
V gene: TRBV5-4
CDR3 protein: CASRRDRNTGELFF

J gene: TRBJ2-1
V gene: TRBV29-1
CDR3 protein: CSVEGGTSGRVPYNEQFF

J gene: TRBJ2-5
V gene: TRBV7-2
CDR3 protein: CASSLVAGFQETQYF

J gene: TRBJ2-1
V gene: TRBV28
CDR3 protein: CASLTGGQGFYNEQFF

J gene: TRBJ1-5
V gene: TRBV28
CDR3 protein: CASSRGVGQPQHF

J gene: TRBJ2-5
V gene: TRBV7-2
CDR3 protein: CASSFRTSGQETQYF

J gene: TRBJ2-1
V gene: TRBV7-9
CDR3 protein: CASSLTSLRDEQFF